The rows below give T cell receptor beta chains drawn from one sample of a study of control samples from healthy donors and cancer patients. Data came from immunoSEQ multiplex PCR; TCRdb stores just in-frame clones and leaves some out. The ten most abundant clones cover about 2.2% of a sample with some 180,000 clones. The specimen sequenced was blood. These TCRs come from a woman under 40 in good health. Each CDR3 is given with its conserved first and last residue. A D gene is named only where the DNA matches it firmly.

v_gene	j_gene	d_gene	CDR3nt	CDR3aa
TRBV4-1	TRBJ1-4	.	TGCGCCAGCAGCCGACTACCTAATGAAAAACTGTTTTTT	CASSRLPNEKLFF
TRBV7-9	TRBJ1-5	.	TGTGCCAGCAGCTTAGCGAGGGGGAGCAATCAGCCCCAGCATTTT	CASSLARGSNQPQHF
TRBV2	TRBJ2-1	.	TGTGCCAGCAGTGAAAGGTCGAGGATAAGAGACGACTACAATGAGCAGTTCTTC	CASSERSRIRDDYNEQFF
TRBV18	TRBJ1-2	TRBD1	TGTGCCAGCTCACCAGTCGGGGACAGGAGGGGCTACACCTTC	CASSPVGDRRGYTF
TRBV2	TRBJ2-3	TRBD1	TGTGCCAGCGTTAAAAGTATCGGGACAGGGAAGGAAAAAAGGGCCACAGATACGCAGTATTTT	CASVKSIGTGKEKRATDTQYF
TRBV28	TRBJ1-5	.	TGTGCCAGCCGGTCGTGGGGGAAAGGGCACAATCAGCCCCAGCATTTT	CASRSWGKGHNQPQHF
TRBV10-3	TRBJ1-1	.	TGTGCCACCCGGGTGGACGGGACGAACACTGAAGCTTTCTTT	CATRVDGTNTEAFF
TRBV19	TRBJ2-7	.	TGTGCCACCCCGCCCACAGGGAGATGGGGAGGAGAGCAGTACTTC	CATPPTGRWGGEQYF
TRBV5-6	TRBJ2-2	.	TGTGCCAGCAGCTTGGGGTCCGTAAACACCGGGGAGCTGTTTTTT	CASSLGSVNTGELFF
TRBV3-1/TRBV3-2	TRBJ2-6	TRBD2	TGTGCCAGCAGCCAACAATGGGGGGGGGTCCCCAACTCTGGGGCCAACGTCCTGACTTTC	CASSQQWGGVPNSGANVLTF
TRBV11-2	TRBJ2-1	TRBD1	TGTGCCAGCAGCTTAGGCAAGCTTCGGACAGGATTCCACAATGAGCAGTTCTTC	CASSLGKLRTGFHNEQFF
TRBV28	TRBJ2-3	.	TGTGCCAGCAGTCTTCTCTTGGGGGGGGCCGATACGCAGTATTTT	CASSLLLGGADTQYF
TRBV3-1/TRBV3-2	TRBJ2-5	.	TGTGCCAGCAGCCAAGTCCAGTCCCTCCTCCCCCAAAAGACCCAGTACTTC	CASSQVQSLLPQKTQYF
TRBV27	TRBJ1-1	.	TGTGCCAGCAGTTTAGCACAACAGGGCGCGAGATGGTTCTTT	CASSLAQQGARWFF
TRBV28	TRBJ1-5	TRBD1	TGTGCCAGCAGAGACAGGGTCCCTCAGCCCCAGCATTTT	CASRDRVPQPQHF
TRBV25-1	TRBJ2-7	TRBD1	TGTGCCACCTCCGACAGGGAAGAGGACGAGCAGTACTTC	CATSDREEDEQYF
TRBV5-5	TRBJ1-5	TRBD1	TGTGCCAGCAGCCTCCGGACAGGGAGGTATAGCAATCAGCCCCAGCATTTT	CASSLRTGRYSNQPQHF
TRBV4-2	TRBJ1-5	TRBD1	TGTGCCAGCAGCCAAGAGCAGGGGGGGCGCAATCAGCCCCAGCATTTT	CASSQEQGGRNQPQHF
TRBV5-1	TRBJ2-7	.	TGCGCCAGCAGCTTGTACCAAACCTACGAGCAGTACTTC	CASSLYQTYEQYF
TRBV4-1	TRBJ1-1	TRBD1	TGCGCCAGCAGCCAACCCCGGACAGGGGTCATGAACACTGAAGCTTTCTTT	CASSQPRTGVMNTEAFF
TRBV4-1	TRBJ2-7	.	TGCGCCAGCAGCCAAGGAAAGGGGCCCTACGAGCAGTACTTC	CASSQGKGPYEQYF
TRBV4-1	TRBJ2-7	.	TGCGCCAGCAGCCAGTTTCGAGGGGGCTACGAGCAGTACTTC	CASSQFRGGYEQYF
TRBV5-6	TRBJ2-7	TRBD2	TGTGCCAGCAGCTTGAACGGGGGGGCTATCGAGCAGTACTTC	CASSLNGGAIEQYF
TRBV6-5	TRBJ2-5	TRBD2	TGTGCCAGCAGTTACGGACTAGCGGAGACCCAGTACTTC	CASSYGLAETQYF
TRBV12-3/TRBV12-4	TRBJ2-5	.	TGTGCCAGCAGTCTAGGGGAGACCCAGTACTTC	CASSLGETQYF
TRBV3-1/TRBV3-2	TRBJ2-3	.	TGTGCCAGCAGCCTAGGGCGGGACTTCTTTACAGATACGCAGTATTTT	CASSLGRDFFTDTQYF
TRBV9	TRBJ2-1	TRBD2	TGTGCCAGCAGCGTAGCGAGCGGGGGGCCCCTCGAGCAGTTCTTC	CASSVASGGPLEQFF
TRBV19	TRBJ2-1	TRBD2	TGTGCCAGTAGTTGGAACGGCGGGGGCAATGAGCAGTTCTTC	CASSWNGGGNEQFF
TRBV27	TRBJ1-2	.	TGTGCCAGCAGTTTCGGGACCAGCTATGGCTACACCTTC	CASSFGTSYGYTF
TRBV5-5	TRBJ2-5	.	TGTGCCAGCAGTTTTACTAGTAGGGAGACCCAGTACTTC	CASSFTSRETQYF
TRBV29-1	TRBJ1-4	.	TGCAGCGGCCGGGATCAACTAAATGAAAAACTGTTTTTT	CSGRDQLNEKLFF
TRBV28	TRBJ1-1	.	TGTGCCAGCAGTTTACTGTCCCAGGGCGCGGACACTGAAGCTTTCTTT	CASSLLSQGADTEAFF
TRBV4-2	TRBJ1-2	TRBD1	TGTGCCAGCAGCCAAGGGGACAGTGGGAACTATGGCTACACCTTC	CASSQGDSGNYGYTF
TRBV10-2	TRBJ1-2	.	TGCGCCAGCAGGCCAACAGGGAAAGGCTACACCTTC	CASRPTGKGYTF
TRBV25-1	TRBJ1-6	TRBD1	TGTGCCAGCAGGGGGGACAGGGGAGATTCACCCCTCCACTTT	CASRGDRGDSPLHF
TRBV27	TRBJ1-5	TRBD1	TGTGCCAGCAGCACCGGGACAGGGGGATCCTATAGCAATCAGCCCCAGCATTTT	CASSTGTGGSYSNQPQHF
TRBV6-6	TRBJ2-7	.	TGTGCCAGCCTTCTAGGGGGGCCGAGTTCGGACGAGCAGTACTTC	CASLLGGPSSDEQYF
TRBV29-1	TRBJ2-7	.	TGCAGCGTGGGGGGGACAGAATCCTCCTACGAGCAGTACTTC	CSVGGTESSYEQYF
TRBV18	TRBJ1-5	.	TGTGCCAGCTCAAAAGACAGCCGAAATCAGCCCCAGCATTTT	CASSKDSRNQPQHF
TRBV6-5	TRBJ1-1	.	TGTGCCAGCAGTTTCGCGGGGGTCCCTGAAGCTTTCTTT	CASSFAGVPEAFF
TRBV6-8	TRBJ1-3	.	TGTGCCAGCAGTTACGACCACGGCTTCTCTGGAAACACCATATATTTT	CASSYDHGFSGNTIYF
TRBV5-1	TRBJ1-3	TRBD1	TGCGCCAGCAGCCTGGACAGGGTTGTTGGAAACACCATATATTTT	CASSLDRVVGNTIYF
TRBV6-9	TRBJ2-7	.	TGTGCCAGCTTGAGTTCCGAGCAGTACTTC	CASLSSEQYF
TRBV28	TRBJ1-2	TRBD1	TGTGCCAGCAGTATGACGACAGGGAGATATGGCTACACCTTC	CASSMTTGRYGYTF
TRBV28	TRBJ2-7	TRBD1	TGTGCCAGCAGTTCCCGGGACAGAGCCAGAGTCAACGAGCAGTACTTC	CASSSRDRARVNEQYF
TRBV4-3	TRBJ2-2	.	TGCGCCAGCAGCCAAGTTGGCGGGATTGCCGGGGAGCTGTTTTTT	CASSQVGGIAGELFF
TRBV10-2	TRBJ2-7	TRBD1	TGCGCCAGCAGTGAGCGGGGCAGGGGGCGACACGAGCAGTACTTC	CASSERGRGRHEQYF
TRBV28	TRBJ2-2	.	TGTGCCAGCAGTTTATTGGCCAGGACTACCGGGGAGCTGTTTTTT	CASSLLARTTGELFF
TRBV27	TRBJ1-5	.	TGTGCCAGCAGTTACCAGGGGCAGCCCCAGCATTTT	CASSYQGQPQHF
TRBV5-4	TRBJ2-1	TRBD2	TGTGCCAGCAGCCGCGGGGGGGCCTACAATGAGCAGTTCTTC	CASSRGGAYNEQFF
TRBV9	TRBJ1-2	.	TGTGCCAGCAGCGTAGATCTCGAGGTTTTGGGGGGCTACACCTTC	CASSVDLEVLGGYTF
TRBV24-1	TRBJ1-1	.	TGTGCCACCAGTGATTTGCATGGGGTGACAGTCCCCAAAAACACTGAAGCTTTCTTT	CATSDLHGVTVPKNTEAFF
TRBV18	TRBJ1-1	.	TGTGCCAGCTCACCACTTGATGGTTTGGACACTGAAGCTTTCTTT	CASSPLDGLDTEAFF